This TCR beta chain derives from a study of T-cell reconstitution after alpha-beta-depleted transplantation in children. The CDR3 covers 15 residues. Trimming removed 5 bases at V and 7 bases at J, with 20 bases between. Germline CDR1 reads MNHEY; CDR2 reads SVGAGI. Study-wide results and limits: After transplant, high TCRbeta diversity at day 60 in some patients arose from surviving recipient T cells and thymic progenitors.

The table lists this clonotype with many counts. Its target is not known. Unique molecular identifiers were used in preparing the TCRbeta library. TCRdb re-called the PCR reads through MiXCR, storing one row per CDR3 protein. The sample shows about 78,000 distinct CDR3 sequences, 13% to 15% of them seen only once. The sequence was obtained from a male patient aged 2 to 10 who had a stem cell transplant for acute lymphoblastic leukemia, so the T cells may come from the graft donor. The sequences come from PBMCs, mostly from graft donor cells, collected 180 days after TCRalphabeta/CD19-depleted stem cell transplant. The chain links TRBV6-5 to TRBJ1-2; TRBD1 might be the D (6 bases). CDR3 sequence: CASSPREGGRGGYTF. The CDR3, as DNA: TGTGCCAGCAGTCCAAGAGAGGGGGGAAGGGGTGGCTACACCTTC.